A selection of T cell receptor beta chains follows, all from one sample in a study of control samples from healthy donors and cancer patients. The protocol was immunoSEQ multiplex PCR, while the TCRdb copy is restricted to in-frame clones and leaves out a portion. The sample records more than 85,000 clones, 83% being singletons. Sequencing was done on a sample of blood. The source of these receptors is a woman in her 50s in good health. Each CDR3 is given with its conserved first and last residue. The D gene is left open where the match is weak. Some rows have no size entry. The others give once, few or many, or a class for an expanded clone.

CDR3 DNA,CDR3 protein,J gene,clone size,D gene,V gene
TGTGCCAGCAGTTTGGGAGGACAGCAAGAGACCCAGTACTTC,CASSLGGQQETQYF,TRBJ2-5,.,.,TRBV28
TGTGCCAGCAGCACAGAGCCTAATTCACCCCTCCACTTT,CASSTEPNSPLHF,TRBJ1-6,.,.,TRBV5-6
TGTGCCAGCAGCCAAGGACAGGCTCAAGAGACCCAGTACTTC,CASSQGQAQETQYF,TRBJ2-5,.,.,TRBV4-2
TGTGCCAGCAGCTTGGTGGGACAGTTGGCTGGGGCCAACGTCCTGACTTTC,CASSLVGQLAGANVLTF,TRBJ2-6,.,TRBD1,TRBV5-6
TGTGCCAGCAGTCCAGGCGTAATAAGCAATCAGCCCCAGCATTTT,CASSPGVISNQPQHF,TRBJ1-5,.,.,TRBV28
TGTGCCAGCAGTGAATCCGACAATGAGCAGTTCTTC,CASSESDNEQFF,TRBJ2-1,.,.,TRBV2
TGTGCCAGCAGCGGGGGGCGGGGGCGCTTGCTGGATACGCAGTATTTT,CASSGGRGRLLDTQYF,TRBJ2-3,.,.,TRBV9
TGTGCCAGCAGCTTAGTAGGGGTCGAGCAGTACTTC,CASSLVGVEQYF,TRBJ2-7,.,.,TRBV13
TGTGCCAGCAGGGCTGGAGGGGACATACGGCCCCAGCATTTT,CASRAGGDIRPQHF,TRBJ1-5,.,.,TRBV6-5
TGTGCCAGCAGTGAAGTGGGAGGGGATACGCAGTATTTT,CASSEVGGDTQYF,TRBJ2-3,.,TRBD2,TRBV6-1
TGTGCCAGCAGAATTAAGTATAGGGGAATAAACACCATATATTTT,CASRIKYRGINTIYF,TRBJ1-3,.,.,TRBV28
TGTGCCAGCAGCCTCCAGGGGGGCTACTCCCGGGAGACCCAGTACTTC,CASSLQGGYSRETQYF,TRBJ2-5,.,.,TRBV11-2
TGTGCCAGTACGAGACAGGGGGCTGGAAACACCATATATTTT,CASTRQGAGNTIYF,TRBJ1-3,.,TRBD1,TRBV19
TGTGCCAGCAGTTTTCACAGGGACAATCAGCCCCAGCATTTT,CASSFHRDNQPQHF,TRBJ1-5,.,.,TRBV27
TGTGCCAGCAGCTCACTCGCAGGGGTTGGCTACACCTTC,CASSSLAGVGYTF,TRBJ1-2,.,.,TRBV7-2
TGTGCCAGCAGTTACTTTTCGGACGGGGAGACCCAGTACTTC,CASSYFSDGETQYF,TRBJ2-5,.,.,TRBV6-5
TGCGCCAGCAGCTTGGTTGGGACAGGGGGGCACGAGCAGTACTTC,CASSLVGTGGHEQYF,TRBJ2-7,.,TRBD1,TRBV5-1
TGTGCCAGCAGCTTGGGCAGCGGGGAGACAGATACGCAGTATTTT,CASSLGSGETDTQYF,TRBJ2-3,.,TRBD2,TRBV5-4
TGTGCCAGCAGCGCCGACCTCGAGCAGTACTTC,CASSADLEQYF,TRBJ2-7,.,.,TRBV28
TGTGCCAGCAGCCTAGGACTTAGAGTCAATCAGCCCCAGCATTTT,CASSLGLRVNQPQHF,TRBJ1-5,.,.,TRBV3-1/TRBV3-2
TGCAGCGTTGAAGATTTGACTGAAGCTTTCTTT,CSVEDLTEAFF,TRBJ1-1,.,.,TRBV29-1
TGCGCCAGCAGCCATTATACCGGGACAGGGGGTTCACCCCTCCACTTT,CASSHYTGTGGSPLHF,TRBJ1-6,once,TRBD1,TRBV4-1